This TCR beta chain was obtained from a study of T cells in Graves' hyperthyroidism and ophthalmopathy. Study-level findings and limits: A model using 13 V-J features told ophthalmopathy apart from stable hyperthyroidism.

Concerning this clonotype itself: What it binds is unknown.

Stable Graves' hyperthyroidism meant no ophthalmopathy progression within 18 months. Amplification yielded TCR beta CDR3 regions, with RNA transcripts as the source. First-round RT-PCR with HTBI primers amplified the TCR CDR3 region. TCRdb re-analysed the multiplex PCR reads in MiXCR, keeping a single row per CDR3 protein. The repertoire includes about 590,000 distinct CDR3 sequences, 15% to 18% of them detected once, and around 7.8% sits in the top ten. The sequence was collected from a woman in her 30s with Graves' hyperthyroidism. Sample: blood.

In nucleotides, the CDR3 is TGCGCCAGCAGCCAAGATGGGGGAACAGGGACCCGCACAGATACGCAGTATTTT. Amino acid sequence: CASSQDGGTGTRTDTQYF. The genes are TRBV4-3 and TRBJ2-3, with D possibly TRBD1 on 6 matching bases. Trimming pared 0 bases from V and 1 base from J, leaving 17 bases between. The CDR3 has 18 amino acids. CDR1 is LGHNA and CDR2 is YSLEER in the germline V gene.